This TCR beta chain is from a study of OX40 agonist ivuxolimab in advanced cancers. Overall study: Ivuxolimab is a fully human IgG2 antibody that activates OX40 (CD134).

Only in-frame clones appear in the TCRdb table, and some are missing; sequencing was by immunoSEQ multiplex PCR. There are fewer than 20,000 clones in the sample; just over 85% occur only once, and approximately 0.74% lies in the top ten. The sample was CD4+ or CD8+ T cells sorted from blood, taken in a trial of the OX40 agonist ivuxolimab. The TCR was taken from an adult with an advanced solid tumor such as melanoma, head and neck, liver or kidney cancer.

CDR3 nucleotide sequence: TGCGCCAGCAGCTTGGGCGAGATAAATCAGCCCCAGCATTTT. It codes for CASSLGEINQPQHF. V gene TRBV5-1 combines with J gene TRBJ1-5; no firm D call. V lost 0 bases to trimming and J lost 4 bases, with 8 bases between them. Germline loops: CDR1 SGHRS, CDR2 YFSETQ. The CDR3 sequence is 14 residues long.